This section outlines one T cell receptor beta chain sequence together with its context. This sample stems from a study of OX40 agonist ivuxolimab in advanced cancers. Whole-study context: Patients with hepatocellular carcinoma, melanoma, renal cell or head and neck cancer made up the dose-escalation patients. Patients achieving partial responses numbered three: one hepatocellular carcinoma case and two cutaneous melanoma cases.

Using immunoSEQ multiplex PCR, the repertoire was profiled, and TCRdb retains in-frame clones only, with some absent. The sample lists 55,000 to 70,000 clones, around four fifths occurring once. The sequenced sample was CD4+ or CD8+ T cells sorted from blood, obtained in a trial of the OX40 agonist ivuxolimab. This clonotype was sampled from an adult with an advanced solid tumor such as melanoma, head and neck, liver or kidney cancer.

The CDR3 DNA reads TGCGCCAGCAGCCAAGCAGCGGGATTCACCGGGGAGCTGTTTTTT. Translation gives CASSQAAGFTGELFF. This chain links TRBV4-1 with TRBJ2-2; 7 bases are a match to TRBD2. This CDR3 has 15 residues. Germline V gene lookup returns CDR1 MGHRA and CDR2 YSYEKL. V lost 1 base to trimming and J lost 4 bases; unmatched junction nucleotides: 3.